Following are 20 T cell receptor beta chains from one sample sequenced in a study of T-cell memory formation after mild COVID-19 (dated by TCRdb to about 2021). Libraries were constructed by 5' RACE. The instrument was an Illumina NovaSeq 6000. Clones were called with MiXCR by TCRdb after fastp trimmed the public reads at Q25, and only in-frame beta chains were retained. CDR3 protein duplicates are merged, each entry listing the most common genes and DNA. This sample lists just under 550,000 distinct CDR3 sequences; roughly 22% were detected once. Around 13% of the sample rests with the top ten. Sequenced material: PBMCs or a T cell subset sorted from them (not recorded which). The receptors shown here come from an adult woman who had mild COVID-19 (a few samples of this study predate the infection). The sample titles of this study are shuffled in the database, so cell type and time point are left out; the donor was told from shared clones.

The chain carries TRBV12-3 or TRBV12-4 and TRBJ1-3, with D possibly matching TRBD1 (5 bases). The CDR3 is 14 residues long. Deletions cut 10 bases from V and 3 bases from J, with 16 bases between. The CDR3: CATQGRVVGNTIYF. The CDR3 region has the DNA TGTGCCACCCAGGGCCGGGTCGTTGGAAACACCATATATTTT.

This clonotype was picked up a small number of times. This chain uses TRBV18 with TRBJ1-1, with D hard to call. This CDR3 has 14 amino acids. Trimming stripped 2 bases from V and 8 bases from J, with 15 bases between. Per germline, CDR1 KGHSH and CDR2 LQKENI. In DNA, the CDR3 is TGTGCCAGCTCACCAAAGTCGAAGGCTGGGGAAGCTTTCTTT. Amino acid sequence: CASSPKSKAGEAFF.

This clonotype was seen only a few times. V is TRBV29-1 and J is TRBJ1-1; D is undetermined. The CDR3 loop spans 13 amino acids. Germline V gives CDR1 SQVTM, CDR2 ANQGSEA. Trimming cost V 2 bases and J 4 bases, with 11 bases left between them. The CDR3 loop is CSVELWTGTEAFF. CDR3 DNA: TGCAGCGTTGAACTCTGGACGGGCACTGAAGCTTTCTTT.

This clonotype has just a few counts. V gene TRBV2 combines with J gene TRBJ1-1; D uncertain. Trimming cost V 4 bases and J 1 base, with 10 bases left between them. Germline V gene sequence: CDR1 SNHLY, CDR2 FYNNEI. The CDR3 contains 14 residues. The CDR3 DNA reads TGTGCCAGCAGTGTTTTGGATGGGAACACTGAAGCTTTCTTT. Amino acids: CASSVLDGNTEAFF.

The V and J genes are TRBV27 and TRBJ2-7; D is uncertain. Trimming removed 3 bases from V and 5 bases from J, with 8 bases in between. Germline CDR1 and CDR2: MNHEY and SMNVEV (reference sequence). CDR3 length: 12 amino acids. The CDR3 loop reads CASSFWGDEQYF. Written as DNA, the CDR3 is TGTGCCAGCAGTTTCTGGGGTGACGAGCAGTACTTC.

This rearrangement joins TRBV6-1 to TRBJ2-3; no reliable D call. The V end lost 3 bases, the J end lost 4 bases, and 11 bases lay between the germline ends. The CDR3 sequence is 14 residues long. Germline assignment: CDR1 MNHNS and CDR2 SASEGT. The CDR3 region is CASSDLSPPDTQYF. Written as DNA, the CDR3 is TGTGCCAGCAGTGACCTGTCCCCACCAGATACGCAGTATTTT.

A few counts support this clonotype. The V gene is TRBV7-9, the J gene TRBJ1-5; D is unresolved. Germline loops: CDR1 SEHNR, CDR2 FQNEAQ (reference sequence). Trimming took 5 bases from V and 5 from J, leaving 10 bases between them. CDR3 length: 13 amino acids. The CDR3 nucleotides are TGTGCCAGCAGCCTCGACGGCTATCAGCCCCAGCATTTT. Its protein product is CASSLDGYQPQHF.

This clonotype was picked up a small number of times. The rearrangement joins TRBV20-1 to TRBJ2-3; D gene uncertain. This CDR3 has 14 residues. Germline V gene lookup returns CDR1 DFQATT and CDR2 SNEGSKA (reference sequence). Trimming cost V 0 bases and J 4 bases, with 11 bases left between them. The CDR3 protein is CSARDEVLADTQYF. The DNA of the CDR3 is TGCAGTGCTAGAGATGAGGTTTTAGCAGATACGCAGTATTTT.

The chain is built from TRBV21-1 and TRBJ2-6; the table assigns TRBD2, which was not confirmed against the DNA. TRBV21-1 is a documented pseudogene. The CDR3 contains 16 residues. CDR3 in amino acids: CASACGRLFGANVLTF. The CDR3 DNA is TGTGCCAGCGCGTGCGGGAGGCTATTCGGGGCCAACGTCCTGACTTTC.

CDR3 sequence reads: CASSPLSVAVSTDTQYF. CDR3 nucleotide sequence: TGTGCCAGCAGCCCCCTCAGCGTGGCGGTTAGCACAGATACGCAGTATTTT. This chain links TRBV9 with TRBJ2-3; no clear D gene. Per germline, CDR1 SGDLS and CDR2 YYNGEE. The CDR3 has 17 amino acids. V shed 4 bases and J shed 0 bases, with 18 bases lying between them.

The rearrangement uses TRBV6-1 and TRBJ1-1, with a weak D call TRBD1 (5 bases). Trimming left V 5 bases short and J 0 bases short, with 7 bases between. The germline V gene has CDR1 MNHNS and CDR2 SASEGT. The CDR3 contains 13 residues. DNA of the CDR3: TGTGCCAGCAGTAACAGGTTGAACACTGAAGCTTTCTTT. This gives the protein CASSNRLNTEAFF.

In this sample, this clonotype turned up a few times. The chain couples TRBV7-3 to TRBJ2-5; 9 bases are shared with TRBD2. The CDR3 spans 15 residues. With 1 base clipped from V and 6 bases from J, the junction kept 6 bases outside the gene matches. Germline loops: CDR1 SGHTA, CDR2 FQGTGA. In DNA, the CDR3 is TGTGCCAGCAGCTTAATTGCTAGCGGGATTCAGACCCAGTACTTC. The encoded protein is CASSLIASGIQTQYF.

The rearrangement joins TRBV4-3 to TRBJ2-7; 7 positions match TRBD1. Germline CDR1 reads LGHNA; CDR2 reads YSLEER. There are 15 residues in the CDR3. V lost 1 base and J lost 4; bases outside the gene matches: 7. CDR3 sequence: CASSQGQGQKYEQYF. CDR3 sequence (DNA): TGCGCCAGCAGCCAAGGTCAGGGACAGAAATACGAGCAGTACTTC.

V is TRBV12-3 or TRBV12-4 and J is TRBJ1-1; TRBD1 might be the D (6 bases). The CDR3 totals 15 residues. V shed 1 base and J shed 5 bases, with 14 bases lying between them. The CDR3 protein is CASSLEGTIGTEAFF. DNA of the CDR3: TGTGCCAGCAGTTTAGAGGGGACAATCGGGACTGAAGCTTTCTTT.

This sequence joins TRBV6-1 and TRBJ2-5, with 11 positions matching TRBD1. The CDR3 consists of 15 residues. Germline V gives CDR1 MNHNS, CDR2 SASEGT. Trimming at V came to 4 bases and at J to 5 bases, leaving 6 bases not matched to a gene. This CDR3 is CASSARTGGWETQYF. The CDR3 DNA follows: TGTGCCAGCAGTGCACGGACAGGGGGCTGGGAGACCCAGTACTTC.

V usage is TRBV2 and J usage is TRBJ1-6, with 10 bases fitting TRBD1. CDR3 length: 14 residues. After removal of 3 bases from V and 10 bases from J, the junction contained 3 bases not matched to a gene. CDR1 and CDR2 (germline): SNHLY, FYNNEI. The CDR3 loop is CASSEGQGPSPLHF. As DNA, the CDR3 is TGTGCCAGCAGTGAGGGACAGGGGCCCTCACCCCTCCACTTT.

There are a few counts of this clonotype. The V gene is TRBV24-1, the J gene TRBJ2-1; TRBD2 aligns across 10 bases. The CDR3 has 15 amino acids. The J segment lost 5 bases and the V segment lost 3 bases, leaving 3 bases of the junction unmatched. In germline, CDR1 is KGHDR, CDR2 SFDVKD. Here the CDR3 reads CATSDVGLADNEQFF. CDR3 DNA sequence: TGTGCCACCAGTGATGTTGGACTAGCGGACAATGAGCAGTTCTTC.

This clonotype has a handful of counts. The chain is built from TRBV15 and TRBJ2-1; the D gene is possibly TRBD2 (5 bases). Looked up from germline, CDR1 is LNHNV and CDR2 is YYDKDF (reference sequence). This CDR3 comprises 14 residues. The V end lost 5 bases, the J end lost 4 bases, and 12 bases lay between the germline ends. CDR3 loop: CATSRATGYNEQFF. The CDR3 nucleotides are TGTGCCACCAGCCGGGCAACGGGGTACAATGAGCAGTTCTTC.

This rearrangement joins TRBV12-3 or TRBV12-4 to TRBJ2-7; 10 bases agree with TRBD1. The junction had 6 bases not matched to a gene; V was cut back by 3 bases and J by 7 bases. This CDR3 is built from 14 residues. The CDR3 loop is CASSLTGQGREQYF. The CDR3 coding sequence is TGTGCCAGCAGTTTGACGGGACAGGGGAGGGAGCAGTACTTC.

The rearrangement links TRBV30 to TRBJ1-2; no clear D. CDR1 GTSNPN and CDR2 SVGIG come from the germline V gene (reference sequence). The CDR3 has 14 residues. V was shortened by 3 bases and J by 0 bases, with 11 bases between the two germline ends. CDR3 region: CAWSGGSPNYGYTF. CDR3 DNA sequence: TGTGCCTGGAGCGGAGGATCGCCTAACTATGGCTACACCTTC. The full variable domain, in which reference TRBV30 and TRBJ1-2 provide the parts outside the CDR3, is SQTIHQWPATLVQPVGSPLSLECTVEGTSNPNLYWYRQAAGRGLQLLFYSVGIGQISSEVPQNLSASRPQDRQFILSSKKLLLSDSGFYLCAWSGGSPNYGYTFGSGTRLTVV.